The 13 T cell receptor beta chains reported below all come from one sample, sequenced in a study of blood T cell repertoires in COVID-19. Repertoires were generated with immunoSEQ multiplex PCR, while TCRdb's copy carries only in-frame clones and drops some. The table includes 250,000 to 400,000 clones, 75% to 90% detected once. The source material was peripheral blood. Every receptor here comes from a woman in her twenties or thirties with COVID-19, enrolled during active disease.

In this sample, this clone turned up once. This sequence joins TRBV5-8 and TRBJ2-1; TRBD2 matches 12 bases. Germline V lookup: CDR1 SGHTS, CDR2 YDEGEE. With V trimmed by 4 bases and J by 7 bases, 9 bases remained unmatched. CDR3 length equals 16 residues. CDR3 residues: CASSGRLAGEGNEQFF. The DNA of the CDR3 is TGTGCCAGCAGCGGGAGACTAGCGGGAGAAGGAAATGAGCAGTTCTTC.

The chain recombines TRBV29-1 with TRBJ1-2; D unresolved. Germline values: CDR1 SQVTM, CDR2 ANQGSEA. The CDR3 runs to 11 residues. V was pared by 4 bases and J by 5 bases, with 8 bases between. The CDR3 DNA reads TGCAGCGTTGTTCAGACATATGGCTACACCTTC. It yields the protein CSVVQTYGYTF.

DNA for the CDR3: TGTGCCAGCAGCCAAGAGCGATCAGATACGCAGTATTTT. It codes for CASSQERSDTQYF. This chain joins TRBV3-1 (or the pseudogene TRBV3-2) and TRBJ2-3, with no clear D. The V gene lost 0 bases and the J gene lost 4 bases, with 5 bases spanning the gap. Germline CDR1 is LGHDT and CDR2 is YNNKEL (reference sequence). This CDR3 region has 13 residues.

The V and J genes are TRBV10-3 and TRBJ2-4; a possible D gene is TRBD1 (6 bases). V lost 7 bases and J lost 9, with 19 bases in between. The germline gives CDR1 ENHRY, CDR2 SYGVKD. This CDR3 comprises 14 residues. Here the CDR3 DNA reads TGTGCCATCACCGACCAGGGGCCGGGTAGCATTCAGTACTTC. It translates to CAITDQGPGSIQYF.

V and J are TRBV6-5 and TRBJ1-2; no firm D call. The CDR3 is 11 amino acids. Per the germline V gene, CDR1 is MNHEY and CDR2 is SVGAGI. The V end lost 8 bases, the J end lost 2 bases, and 6 bases lay between the germline ends. CDR3 in DNA: TGTGCCAGCTTCGCGAACTATGGCTACACCTTC. This gives the protein CASFANYGYTF.

J is TRBJ1-1 and V is TRBV9; 10 bases align to TRBD1. CDR3 length: 15 amino acids. The germline V gene has CDR1 SGDLS and CDR2 YYNGEE. V lost 1 base to trimming and J lost 6 bases; unmatched junction nucleotides: 6. The CDR3 sequence is CASSVQDRGFSEAFF. CDR3 nucleotides: TGTGCCAGCAGCGTACAGGACAGGGGGTTTTCTGAAGCTTTCTTT.

V gene TRBV6-6 combines with J gene TRBJ2-1; D gene uncertain. CDR3 length: 16 amino acids. V lost 4 bases and J lost 2, with 15 bases in between. Germline V gives CDR1 MNHNY, CDR2 SVGAGI (reference sequence). Here the CDR3 reads CASSFIPGPTYNEQFF. CDR3 nucleotides: TGTGCCAGCAGTTTTATCCCGGGTCCCACCTACAATGAGCAGTTCTTC.

This clone turned up a few times. The DNA for the CDR3 is TGTGCCTGGAGTGTTGCAGGGGTTGATGGCTACACCTTC. The encoded protein is CAWSVAGVDGYTF. This rearrangement joins TRBV30 to TRBJ1-2; D is possibly TRBD1 (6 bases). CDR3 length equals 13 residues. Trimming stripped 0 bases from V and 6 bases from J, with 11 bases between. CDR1 is GTSNPN, CDR2 SVGIG, per germline (reference sequence).

The chain recombines TRBV30 with TRBJ2-4; TRBD1 aligns across 11 bases. Trimming cost V 5 bases and J 8 bases; bases outside gene matches: 11. This CDR3 has 15 amino acids. Germline V gene sequence: CDR1 GTSNPN, CDR2 SVGIG (reference sequence). The CDR3 nucleotides are TGTGCCTGGTCTTACCCTGGACAGGGGGCATACATTCAGTACTTC. This sequence encodes CAWSYPGQGAYIQYF.

The chain couples TRBV25-1 to TRBJ2-3, with TRBD2 as a possible D gene (5 bases). Germline V gene sequence: CDR1 MGHDK, CDR2 SYGVNS. The CDR3 is 14 residues long. V was clipped by 5 bases and J by 4 bases, with 13 bases between them. CDR3 sequence: CASSLRGNADTQYF. CDR3 sequence (DNA): TGTGCCAGCAGTTTACGGGGAAACGCAGATACGCAGTATTTT.

The rearrangement joins TRBV6-5 to TRBJ1-6, with 7 bases that match TRBD1. The germline V gene encodes CDR1 MNHEY and CDR2 SVGAGI. The CDR3 length is 14 residues. J lost 7 bases, V lost 6 bases, and 6 bases had no gene match. CDR3 DNA: TGTGCCAGCAGCCCCGGGACAGACAATTCACCCCTCCACTTT. It translates to CASSPGTDNSPLHF.

The J gene is TRBJ2-7, the V gene TRBV6-5; the D gene is possibly TRBD1 (6 bases). V was pared by 7 bases and J by 0 bases, with 10 bases between. The CDR3 runs 13 residues. Germline CDR1 MNHEY, CDR2 SVGAGI. CDR3 nucleotide sequence: TGTGCCAGCAAGAGGACAGCCTCCTACGAGCAGTACTTC. It encodes CASKRTASYEQYF.

The rearrangement joins TRBV10-1 to TRBJ2-3, with 12 bases matching TRBD2. With 3 bases clipped from V and 6 bases from J, the junction kept 10 bases outside the gene matches. CDR1 and CDR2 (germline): WNHNN, SYGVQD (reference sequence). This CDR3 region has 17 residues. CDR3 sequence reads: CASSDPQLAGGADTQYF. CDR3 coding DNA: TGCGCCAGCAGTGACCCTCAACTAGCGGGAGGAGCGGATACGCAGTATTTT.